A selection of T cell receptor beta chains follows, all from one sample in a study of cytomegalovirus exposure and HLA in healthy donors. Generated by immunoSEQ multiplex PCR, the TCRdb table keeps only in-frame clones and is missing some. The data hold 100,000 to 150,000 clones, with under 20% observed a single time. The source material was PBMCs. The receptor source for this set is a female donor in good health and CMV-seropositive. Both conserved end residues are part of each CDR3. The order of the fields is clone size, V gene, D gene, J gene, CDR3 protein, CDR3 DNA. A D gene is named only where the DNA matches it firmly. Part of the rows lack a size; the others show once, few, many or a class for expanded clones.

NA	TRBV28	TRBD1	TRBJ1-1	CASSLRDRDQNTEAFF	TGTGCCAGCAGCCTCAGAGACAGGGACCAGAACACTGAAGCTTTCTTT
NA	TRBV5-1	NA	TRBJ2-2	CASSILTGNTGELFF	TGCGCCAGCAGCATACTGACAGGGAACACCGGGGAGCTGTTTTTT
few	TRBV4-2	NA	TRBJ1-5	CASSQIPSGEGSNQPQHF	TGTGCCAGCAGCCAAATCCCGTCGGGGGAAGGGAGCAATCAGCCCCAGCATTTT
NA	TRBV9	NA	TRBJ1-1	CASRRLSMNTEAFF	TGTGCCAGCAGAAGACTCTCCATGAACACTGAAGCTTTCTTT
few	TRBV2	TRBD2	TRBJ2-1	CASRSAGASYNEQFF	TGTGCCAGCAGGTCGGCGGGAGCTAGCTACAATGAGCAGTTCTTC
few	TRBV5-1	TRBD1	TRBJ2-7	CASSADRGWSEQYF	TGCGCCAGCAGCGCAGACAGGGGTTGGAGCGAGCAGTACTTC
NA	TRBV27	NA	TRBJ1-1	CASSSLGGDTEAFF	TGTGCCAGCAGTTCCCTAGGGGGGGACACTGAAGCTTTCTTT
few	TRBV6-1	NA	TRBJ1-5	CASSGAASVSNQPQHF	TGTGCCAGCAGTGGAGCCGCCAGTGTCAGCAATCAGCCCCAGCATTTT
NA	TRBV5-1	TRBD1	TRBJ1-1	CASSSDRVHTEAFF	TGCGCCAGCAGCTCTGACAGGGTTCACACTGAAGCTTTCTTT
few	TRBV28	TRBD1	TRBJ2-2	CASPGQGITGELFF	TGTGCCAGCCCGGGACAGGGGATCACCGGGGAGCTGTTTTTT
few	TRBV11-2	NA	TRBJ2-1	CASSPFLYNEQFF	TGTGCCAGCAGCCCCTTTCTGTACAATGAGCAGTTCTTC
few	TRBV28	NA	TRBJ2-1	CASSLYRGAGPYNEQFF	TGTGCCAGCAGTTTATACCGGGGGGCAGGACCCTACAATGAGCAGTTCTTC
NA	TRBV4-2	NA	TRBJ2-2	CASSQENTNTGELFF	TGTGCCAGCAGCCAAGAGAACACAAACACCGGGGAGCTGTTTTTT
NA	TRBV10-1	TRBD2	TRBJ2-5	CASSESSSGGQETQYF	TGCGCCAGCAGTGAGTCGAGTAGCGGGGGACAAGAGACCCAGTACTTC
NA	TRBV4-1	NA	TRBJ2-3	CASSQDQGRPDTQYF	TGCGCCAGCAGCCAAGATCAGGGTAGGCCAGATACGCAGTATTTT
NA	TRBV4-3	NA	TRBJ1-6	CASSPESSYNSPLHF	TGCGCCAGCAGCCCAGAGAGCTCCTATAATTCACCCCTCCACTTT
few	TRBV19	NA	TRBJ1-5	CASSITASNQPQHF	TGTGCCAGTAGTATAACAGCTAGCAATCAGCCCCAGCATTTT
NA	TRBV2	NA	TRBJ1-6	CASRNRESSYNSPLHF	TGTGCCAGCAGGAACAGGGAAAGCTCCTATAATTCACCCCTCCACTTT
NA	TRBV28	NA	TRBJ2-7	CASSLGRAPQIF	TGTGCCAGCAGTTTAGGGCGGGCCCCTCAGATCTTC
few	TRBV27	NA	TRBJ2-7	CAIFYEQYF	TGTGCCATCTTCTACGAGCAGTACTTC
once	TRBV5-4	TRBD2	TRBJ2-7	CASSLETSALRQYF	TGTGCCAGCAGCTTGGAGACTAGCGCCTTAAGGCAGTACTTC
NA	TRBV6-5	NA	TRBJ2-1	CASSYMGGVRNEQFF	TGTGCCAGCAGTTACATGGGCGGGGTGAGGAATGAGCAGTTCTTC
few	TRBV2	NA	TRBJ1-4	CASSEIGEKLFF	TGTGCCAGCAGTGAGATCGGGGAAAAACTGTTTTTT
NA	TRBV5-1	NA	TRBJ2-7	CASSLSSGGVNEQYF	TGCGCCAGCAGCTTGAGCTCCGGAGGGGTCAACGAGCAGTACTTC
few	TRBV28	NA	TRBJ2-7	CASRDNYGSGQYF	TGTGCCAGCAGGGATAACTATGGATCCGGGCAGTACTTC
NA	TRBV4-3	TRBD1	TRBJ1-6	CASSQLDRGQNSPLHF	TGCGCCAGCAGCCAATTAGACAGGGGGCAAAATTCACCCCTCCACTTT
NA	TRBV2	TRBD1	TRBJ1-1	CASSYRGTDTEAFF	TGTGCCAGCAGTTACAGGGGGACTGACACTGAAGCTTTCTTT
few	TRBV29-1	TRBD1	TRBJ2-1	CSVQHVQGIGSYNEQFF	TGCAGCGTTCAACATGTACAGGGGATCGGATCCTACAATGAGCAGTTCTTC
once	TRBV7-2	NA	TRBJ1-2	CASSLDTGNYGYTF	TGTGCCAGCAGCTTAGATACAGGGAACTATGGCTACACCTTC
few	TRBV6-5	TRBD2	TRBJ2-1	CASSYSGSSYNEQFF	TGTGCCAGCAGTTACAGCGGGAGCTCCTACAATGAGCAGTTCTTC
NA	TRBV7-8	TRBD1	TRBJ1-2	CASQGQGDGYTF	TGTGCCAGCCAGGGACAGGGGGATGGCTACACCTTC
NA	TRBV4-1	NA	TRBJ1-5	CASSQDGGGANQPQHF	TGCGCCAGCAGCCAAGATGGCGGGGGGGCCAATCAGCCCCAGCATTTT
few	TRBV6-5	TRBD1	TRBJ1-6	CASSTRQGTPLHF	TGTGCCAGCAGTACTAGACAGGGAACACCCCTCCACTTT
NA	TRBV30	NA	TRBJ1-4	CAWKRKNEKLFF	TGTGCCTGGAAGAGAAAAAATGAAAAACTGTTTTTT
NA	TRBV6-6	TRBD1	TRBJ2-7	CASRRQGVSYEQYF	TGTGCCAGCAGACGTCAGGGGGTCTCCTACGAGCAGTACTTC
few	TRBV6-6	TRBD1	TRBJ1-1	CASTRQGDAEAFF	TGTGCCAGCACCCGACAGGGGGATGCTGAAGCTTTCTTT
NA	TRBV7-2	NA	TRBJ2-7	CASSYPAGEGGTYEQYF	TGTGCCAGCAGCTACCCGGCGGGAGAGGGGGGTACCTACGAGCAGTACTTC
few	TRBV9	NA	TRBJ1-1	CASSVVEVLNTEAFF	TGTGCCAGCAGCGTAGTCGAGGTATTGAACACTGAAGCTTTCTTT
few	TRBV28	NA	TRBJ1-2	CASSPSGGYTF	TGTGCCAGCAGCCCCTCAGGCGGCTACACCTTC
NA	TRBV7-2	TRBD1	TRBJ1-4	CASSLTGKKLFF	TGTGCCAGCAGCTTGACAGGGAAAAAACTGTTTTTT
NA	TRBV7-6	NA	TRBJ1-3	CASSTTNRVQGNTIYF	TGTGCCAGCAGCACGACAAACAGGGTGCAAGGAAACACCATATATTTT
NA	TRBV18	NA	TRBJ2-7	CASSPSGRASYEQYF	TGTGCCAGCTCACCATCCGGCAGGGCATCCTACGAGCAGTACTTC
few	TRBV5-1	TRBD2	TRBJ2-5	CASSGTGLAGETQYF	TGCGCCAGCAGCGGAACGGGACTAGCTGGGGAGACCCAGTACTTC
few	TRBV6-5	NA	TRBJ2-3	CASRRSRIGTDTQYF	TGTGCCAGCAGGAGGAGCCGAATAGGCACAGATACGCAGTATTTT
NA	TRBV7-9	NA	TRBJ2-1	CASRPTGIWDENEQFF	TGTGCCAGCAGGCCAACAGGAATATGGGATGAGAATGAGCAGTTCTTC
NA	TRBV28	TRBD1	TRBJ2-7	CASRRGTGQIYEQYF	TGTGCCAGCAGGCGGGGGACAGGGCAAATCTACGAGCAGTACTTC
NA	TRBV5-1	NA	TRBJ2-5	CASSLGGMVEETQYF	TGCGCCAGCAGCTTGGGAGGCATGGTGGAGGAGACCCAGTACTTC
few	TRBV5-1	TRBD1	TRBJ2-7	CASSKGQSYEQYF	TGCGCCAGCAGCAAGGGACAGTCCTACGAGCAGTACTTC
NA	TRBV30	NA	TRBJ1-4	CAWSHPGRDEKLFF	TGTGCCTGGAGTCATCCCGGCCGGGATGAAAAACTGTTTTTT
NA	TRBV10-3	NA	TRBJ1-1	CAISGSGQNTEAFF	TGTGCCATCAGTGGTAGTGGGCAGAACACTGAAGCTTTCTTT
NA	TRBV5-6	NA	TRBJ2-5	CASSLGFWDSQETQYF	TGTGCCAGCAGCTTGGGTTTCTGGGACTCACAAGAGACCCAGTACTTC
NA	TRBV30	NA	TRBJ1-2	CACPNPRVNYGHTF	TGTGCCTGCCCGAACCCCCGAGTTAACTATGGCCACACCTTC
NA	TRBV29-1	NA	TRBJ1-1	CSVRTDSYTEAFF	TGCAGCGTTAGGACAGACTCCTACACTGAAGCTTTCTTT
NA	TRBV5-1	NA	TRBJ2-5	CASSLGQTAQETQYF	TGCGCCAGCAGCTTGGGACAGACTGCCCAAGAGACCCAGTACTTC
few	TRBV6-6	NA	TRBJ1-5	CASSYPTAYSNQPQHF	TGTGCCAGCAGTTACCCCACAGCTTATAGCAATCAGCCCCAGCATTTT
NA	TRBV12-5	NA	TRBJ2-2	CASGLGQAGGELFF	TGTGCTAGTGGTTTGGGACAGGCGGGCGGGGAGCTGTTTTTT
NA	TRBV6-5	NA	TRBJ2-7	CASSYSSQGIEQYF	TGTGCCAGCAGTTACTCCTCGCAGGGAATAGAGCAGTACTTC
NA	TRBV10-3	NA	TRBJ2-7	CAISLTGTTYEQYF	TGTGCCATCAGTTTGACAGGAACTACTTACGAGCAGTACTTC
few	TRBV5-1	NA	TRBJ1-1	CASSRIPTGNTEAFF	TGCGCCAGCAGCCGCATACCGACAGGGAACACTGAAGCTTTCTTT